This passage covers 13 T cell receptor beta chains from one sample sequenced in a study of blood T cell repertoires in COVID-19. Produced via immunoSEQ multiplex PCR; TCRdb's table is partial and in-frame only. This sample yields some 150,000 clones, of which approximately 81% are seen a single time; approximately 15% belongs to the top ten. Sequences were obtained from peripheral blood. The receptors were gathered from a woman aged 65 to 85 with COVID-19, enrolled during active disease.

V gene TRBV28 combines with J gene TRBJ1-2; 8 bases align to TRBD1. Germline trimming cut 3 bases from V and 7 bases from J; bases unmatched to any gene: 4. This CDR3 spans 13 amino acids. Germline assignment: CDR1 MDHEN and CDR2 SYDVKM. CDR3 in amino acids: CASSLTGARGYTF. CDR3 coding DNA: TGTGCCAGCAGTTTGACAGGGGCTCGTGGCTACACCTTC.

Notes on this clone: Other DNA sequences in this specimen translate into the identical CDR3. This chain connects TRBV28 to TRBJ2-1; D uncertain. The germline gives CDR1 MDHEN, CDR2 SYDVKM. The ends were cut back, 3 bases at V and 8 bases at J, with 8 bases in the middle. This CDR3 contains 12 residues. This CDR3 reads CASSFGRDEQFF. CDR3 in DNA: TGTGCCAGCAGTTTCGGTCGGGATGAGCAGTTCTTC.

About this clone itself: Compared with germline, one end of the junction differs, possibly owing to a read error. This chain connects TRBV5-1 to TRBJ1-4; D is possibly TRBD1 (6 bases). In germline, CDR1 is SGHRS, CDR2 YFSETQ. This CDR3 is 15 amino acids long. The CDR3 reads CASSYGQLPKEKLFF. For the CDR3, the DNA is TGCGCCAGCAGCTACGGACAGCTGCCTAAGGAAAAACTGTTTTTT.

This rearrangement joins TRBV5-6 to TRBJ1-1, with D maybe TRBD1 (5 bases). CDR1 SGHDT and CDR2 YYEEEE come from the germline V gene. The CDR3 extends over 15 amino acids. V was cut by 0 bases and J by 5 bases, with 14 bases left in between. The CDR3 is CASSLERGFPTEAFF. CDR3 nucleotide sequence: TGTGCCAGCAGCTTGGAACGGGGGTTTCCAACTGAAGCTTTCTTT.

The chain employs TRBV19 and TRBJ2-1; 8 bases are a match to TRBD2. The V and J ends lost 3 bases and 7 bases, in that order; junction bases with no gene match: 8. The CDR3 covers 15 residues. CDR1 LNHDA and CDR2 SQIVND come from the germline V gene (reference sequence). CDR3 nucleotide sequence: TGTGCCAGTAGTATCTACGCGGGAGGCAGGAATGAGCAGTTCTTC. This codes for CASSIYAGGRNEQFF.

V usage is TRBV2 and J usage is TRBJ2-7, with TRBD1 matching over 9 bases. CDR1 SNHLY and CDR2 FYNNEI come from the germline V gene. This CDR3 is 13 amino acids long. V was clipped by 4 bases and J by 3 bases; unmatched bases: 1. CDR3 DNA sequence: TGTGCCAGCAGTGTGGGACAGGGCTACGAGCAGTACTTC. Its protein is CASSVGQGYEQYF.

The rearrangement uses TRBV10-3 and TRBJ1-2, with a possible D match to TRBD1 (6 bases). CDR1 is ENHRY, CDR2 SYGVKD, per germline. The CDR3 runs 15 residues. V was clipped by 0 bases and J by 5 bases, with 13 bases between them. CDR3 coding DNA: TGTGCCATCAGTGAGTCGAGCGGGGGCCGTTATGGCTACACCTTC. Translation gives CAISESSGGRYGYTF.

The V gene is TRBV7-6, the J gene TRBJ1-6, with a possible D match to TRBD1 (6 bases). Germline loops: CDR1 SGHVS, CDR2 FNYEAQ. The CDR3 runs to 16 residues. Trimming left V 0 bases short and J 5 bases short, with 11 bases between. CDR3 sequence reads: CASSLAGTLNNSPLHF. DNA for the CDR3: TGTGCCAGCAGCTTAGCCGGGACACTTAATAATTCACCCCTCCACTTT. Full variable domain (missing parts from reference TRBV7-6 and TRBJ1-6): GAGVSQSPRYKVTKRGQDVALRCDPISGHVSLYWYRQALGQGPEFLTYFNYEAQQDKSGLPNDRFSAERPEGSISTLTIQRTEQRDSAMYRCASSLAGTLNNSPLHFGNGTRLTVT.

This clone was found a few times. The rearrangement uses TRBV29-1 and TRBJ2-1, with 11 bases that match TRBD2. From germline, CDR1 is SQVTM and CDR2 ANQGSEA. The CDR3 extends over 13 amino acids. Unmatched junction bases numbered 3, after V lost 8 bases and J lost 3 bases. CDR3 in amino acids: CSCGTSGYNEQFF. In nucleotides, the CDR3 is TGCAGCTGCGGGACTAGCGGCTACAATGAGCAGTTCTTC.

The genes are TRBV5-6 and TRBJ2-2; the match to TRBD1 covers 7 bases. Germline CDR1 SGHDT, CDR2 YYEEEE. The CDR3 length is 14 residues. V lost 3 bases, J lost 6 bases, and 5 bases stayed unmatched. The CDR3 here is CASSSYRGAGELFF. In DNA form, the CDR3 reads TGTGCCAGCAGCTCGTACAGGGGCGCCGGGGAGCTGTTTTTT.

A few counts support this clone. In nucleotides, the CDR3 is TGCGCCAGCAGCATGGACAGCAGGGAGCTGTTTTTT. Residues: CASSMDSRELFF. The chain employs TRBV5-1 and TRBJ2-2, with a weak D call TRBD1 (6 bases). The V and J ends lost 4 bases and 9 bases respectively, with 10 bases between them. Germline loops: CDR1 SGHRS, CDR2 YFSETQ. The CDR3 contains 12 residues.

This chain connects TRBV19 to TRBJ2-6; D is possibly TRBD2 (5 bases). The ends were cut back, 4 bases at V and 0 bases at J, with 13 bases in the middle. Germline lookup yields CDR1 LNHDA and CDR2 SQIVND (reference sequence). There are 17 residues in the CDR3. CDR3 amino acids: CASSRRATFSGANVLTF. The CDR3 DNA follows: TGTGCCAGTAGTAGGCGGGCGACCTTCTCTGGGGCCAACGTCCTGACTTTC.

This sequence joins TRBV5-1 and TRBJ2-1, with TRBD2 matching over 11 bases. The junction had 5 bases not matched to a gene; V was cut back by 1 base and J by 5 bases. Germline CDR1 SGHRS, CDR2 YFSETQ. This CDR3 comprises 16 residues. CDR3 region: CASSLLAGGFDNEQFF. The CDR3 bases are TGCGCCAGCAGCTTGTTAGCGGGAGGGTTCGACAATGAGCAGTTCTTC.